This TCR beta chain appears in the sequencing data of a study of T cell repertoires in cytomegalovirus infection. Study-level points and caveats: The response measured ex vivo was dominated by TCR beta clonotypes (HLA-C-restricted and CMV-specific).

Concerning this clonotype itself: Its antigen is undetermined.

V was pared by 5 bases and J by 3 bases, with 10 bases between. The CDR3 runs 13 residues. Looked up from germline, CDR1 is SQVTM and CDR2 is ANQGSEA. Using its own MiXCR run on the reads, TCRdb lists one record per CDR3 protein. This sample has 740,000 or so distinct CDR3 sequences, with about 40% found just once. The TCR originated in a human donor in good health (CMV status not recorded). Some clones in this sample may be carry-over from other donors' samples. This rearrangement joins TRBV29-1 to TRBJ2-2; D is unresolved. Material for sequencing was PBMCs. The CDR3 here is CSVSRSYTGELFF. The CDR3 DNA reads as TGCAGCGTTAGCAGGTCATACACCGGGGAGCTGTTTTTT.